The 10 T cell receptor beta chains in this list originate from one sample, sequenced in a study of neurological immune-mediated disorders. One entry per CDR3 protein, called by TCRdb with MiXCR from the 5' RACE reads. The data hold some 20,000 distinct CDR3 sequences, with 6% to 8% observed a single time. Sequenced sample: CD8+ T cells from blood. The receptor set was obtained from a woman under 40 with HTLV-1-associated myelopathy (HAM/TSP).

The sample holds one count of this clonotype. The CDR3 end shows no conserved phenylalanine or tryptophan, and so a read error is likely. The DNA is omitted, as the CDR3 cannot be located on it reliably, and the CDR3 follows TCRdb's listing. The chain uses TRBV11-2 and TRBJ1-2. Ends included, the CDR3 has 12 residues. Per the germline V gene, CDR1 is SGHAT and CDR2 is FQNNGV. CDR3 loop: CASSLDRGGYTS.

This clonotype qualifies as medium-sized. V usage is TRBV24-1 and J usage is TRBJ1-2; D is uncertain. The CDR3 runs to 13 residues. Deletions cut 4 bases from V and 7 bases from J, with 12 bases between. CDR1 KGHDR and CDR2 SFDVKD come from the germline V gene. CDR3 sequence (DNA): TGTGCCACCAGTGAGGGAGGGTTTCGTGGCTACACCTTC. It specifies CATSEGGFRGYTF.

This clonotype was detected ten times or more. The chain couples TRBV27 to TRBJ1-3, with D possibly being TRBD1 (5 bases). Germline values: CDR1 MNHEY, CDR2 SMNVEV (reference sequence). The CDR3 has 16 amino acids. The ends were cut back, 6 bases at V and 0 bases at J, with 15 bases in the middle. Here the CDR3 DNA reads TGTGCCAGCAGGACCGGGACGTCCGACTCTGGAAACACCATATATTTT. As protein: CASRTGTSDSGNTIYF.

This clonotype was counted ten times or more. This rearrangement joins TRBV6-6 to TRBJ2-7; 7 bases align to TRBD1. The CDR3 length is 13 residues. From germline, CDR1 is MNHNY and CDR2 SVGAGI (reference sequence). V dropped 6 bases and J dropped 2; count of bases not matched to a gene: 4. The CDR3 DNA follows: TGTGCCAGCAGCCCGGGACAGACCTACGAGCAGTACTTC. Protein product: CASSPGQTYEQYF.

This clonotype appeared many times. V usage is TRBV10-1 and J usage is TRBJ1-6; 9 bases are shared with TRBD1. After removal of 6 bases from V and 7 bases from J, the junction contained 4 bases not matched to a gene. This CDR3 is built from 14 residues. Looked up from germline, CDR1 is WNHNN and CDR2 is SYGVQD (reference sequence). The CDR3 sequence: CASSRDRENSPLHF. For the CDR3, the DNA is TGCGCCAGCAGCCGGGACAGGGAGAATTCACCCCTCCACTTT.

In this sample, this clonotype turned up many times. The chain employs TRBV5-1 and TRBJ1-1; 7 positions agree with TRBD1. V shed 1 base, J shed 5 bases, and the junction held 8 bases outside the gene matches. This CDR3 region has 15 residues. Germline V gene data show CDR1 as SGHRS and CDR2 as YFSETQ. CDR3 bases: TGCGCCAGCAGCTTGAAGGGGGCGAGGAATACTGAAGCTTTCTTT. Amino acid sequence: CASSLKGARNTEAFF.

This clonotype was recorded many times. The chain is built from TRBV9 and TRBJ2-3; D might be TRBD2 (6 bases). The CDR3 has 14 amino acids. Trimming cost V 7 bases and J 6 bases, with 18 bases left between them. CDR1 SGDLS and CDR2 YYNGEE come from the germline V gene. CDR3 residues: CASSGGREVDTQYF. The CDR3 DNA follows: TGTGCCAGCTCAGGCGGTAGGGAGGTGGATACGCAGTATTTT.

This clonotype was seen many times. This chain uses TRBV12-3 or TRBV12-4 with TRBJ2-7; 8 bases align to TRBD1. The CDR3 covers 14 residues. V shed 7 bases and J 4 bases; nucleotides not matched to a gene: 9. The CDR3 DNA reads TGTGCCAGCACCCCAGGGACAGGAGGGTACGAGCAGTACTTC. Amino acid sequence: CASTPGTGGYEQYF.

There are many counts of this clonotype. This sequence joins TRBV5-6 and TRBJ2-7, with D tentatively TRBD1 or TRBD2 (6 bases each). Germline loops: CDR1 SGHDT, CDR2 YYEEEE. The CDR3 totals 13 residues. V shed 7 bases and J shed 6 bases, with 17 bases lying between them. Written as DNA, the CDR3 is TGTGCCAGCCAACAGGGAGGAAGGGGCGAGCAGTACTTC. It specifies CASQQGGRGEQYF.

The sample holds many counts of this clonotype. The V and J genes are TRBV12-3 or TRBV12-4 and TRBJ1-2; D may be TRBD1 (6 bases). V lost 3 bases and J lost 0, with 14 bases in between. CDR3 length equals 16 residues. In nucleotides, the CDR3 is TGTGCCAGCAGTTTGGGGGGGACACAAGCTAACTATGGCTACACCTTC. Amino acid sequence: CASSLGGTQANYGYTF.